This TCR beta chain derives from a study of T cell repertoires in ileal Crohn's disease. The study's findings and limits: All patients with clonality above 26.8% had endoscopic recurrence.

Surgical specimens yielded lamina propria lymphocytes, which were density-gradient separated and then sorted. Notes on this clone: Its antigen remains unknown.

Profiling relied on immunoSEQ multiplex PCR, and the TCRdb table lists in-frame clones only, not all of them. The sample records around 5,000 clones, roughly 90% being singletons. The V gene lost 7 bases and the J gene lost 6 bases, with 18 bases spanning the gap. The CDR3 runs to 13 residues. Germline V gives CDR1 GTSNPN, CDR2 SVGIG (reference sequence). V and J are TRBV30 and TRBJ1-2; D unclear. This sequence was found in an adult with Crohn's disease. Some clones in this sample may be carry-over from other donors' samples. Sequencing was carried out using CD4+ T cells from ileum. CDR3 amino acids: CAFSSGKWDGYTF. For the CDR3, the DNA is TGTGCCTTTTCCTCAGGAAAGTGGGATGGCTACACCTTC.